Each of the 24 T cell receptor beta chains below was sequenced from the same sample in a study of cytomegalovirus exposure and HLA in healthy donors. The PCR ran on 60 Vbeta and 13 Jbeta primers. The repertoire was sequenced with immunoSEQ multiplex PCR; TCRdb's copy has only in-frame clones and lacks some. The sample has about 34,000 clones; the top ten hold around 3.5%. Specimen: PBMCs. These receptors originate from a woman aged 35 to 49 in good health and CMV-seropositive.

This chain uses TRBV10-3 with TRBJ1-1; D is perhaps TRBD1 (5 bases). Germline V CDR1 and CDR2: ENHRY, SYGVKD. V was trimmed by 4 bases and J by 3 bases, leaving 18 bases between them. The CDR3 has 16 amino acids. CDR3: CAISARDGAGDTEAFF. For the CDR3, the DNA is TGTGCCATCAGTGCTCGCGACGGGGCGGGGGACACTGAAGCTTTCTTT.

The chain couples TRBV28 to TRBJ1-5, with TRBD1 identical over 10 bases. The junction had 10 bases not matched to a gene; V was cut back by 8 bases and J by 6 bases. The germline CDR1 and CDR2 sequences are MDHEN and SYDVKM. The CDR3 extends over 15 amino acids. CDR3 DNA sequence: TGTGCCAGCGGGGTCATGGGACAGGGGCGTCAGCCCCAGCATTTT. Encoded protein: CASGVMGQGRQPQHF. Full variable domain (rest looked up from reference TRBV28 and TRBJ1-5): DVKVTQSSRYLVKRTGEKVFLECVQDMDHENMFWYRQDPGLGLRLIYFSYDVKMKEKGDIPEGYSVSREKKERFSLILESASTNQTSMYLCASGVMGQGRQPQHFGDGTRLSIL.

In nucleotides, the CDR3 is TGTGCCAGTAGTATCGTCGGAGCGGGAGGACAGGTTGAGCAGTTCTTC. Protein sequence: CASSIVGAGGQVEQFF. The genes are TRBV19 and TRBJ2-1; 9 bases are shared with TRBD2. Germline V gene lookup returns CDR1 LNHDA and CDR2 SQIVND (reference sequence). The J segment lost 9 bases and the V segment lost 3 bases, leaving 12 bases of the junction unmatched. The CDR3 totals 16 residues. The full variable domain, rest sourced from reference TRBV19 and TRBJ2-1, is DGGITQSPKYLFRKEGQNVTLSCEQNLNHDAMYWYRQDPGQGLRLIYYSQIVNDFQKGDIAEGYSVSREKKESFPLTVTSAQKNPTAFYLCASSIVGAGGQVEQFFGPGTRLTVL.

The V call is TRBV6-1, the J call TRBJ2-7; D is possibly TRBD2 (7 bases). In germline, CDR1 is MNHNS, CDR2 SASEGT. V lost 4 bases and J 3 bases, leaving 10 bases between the germline ends. CDR3 size: 13 residues. CDR3 loop: CASSGGGVYEQYF. DNA for the CDR3: TGTGCCAGCAGTGGAGGGGGGGTCTACGAGCAGTACTTC.

The chain employs TRBV5-1 and TRBJ2-2; tentatively, D is TRBD2 (6 bases). The CDR3 loop spans 16 amino acids. V dropped 2 bases and J dropped 6 bases, with 17 bases sitting between them. Germline V gene lookup returns CDR1 SGHRS and CDR2 YFSETQ. The chain's CDR3 is CASSFSSVGASGELFF. CDR3 nucleotide sequence: TGCGCCAGCAGCTTCTCTAGCGTGGGTGCGTCCGGGGAGCTGTTTTTT.

On this clone itself: One junction end does not reproduce the germline sequence, and a read error may be involved. The chain carries TRBV7-3 and TRBJ2-1; the match to TRBD2 covers 11 bases. The CDR3 is made up of 15 amino acids. Germline V gene lookup returns CDR1 SGHTA and CDR2 FQGTGA. CDR3 DNA sequence: TGTGCCAGCGGTCTAGCGGGAGGCTCCGACAATGAGCAGTTCTTC. It yields the protein CASGLAGGSDNEQFF. Full variable domain (outside the CDR3, taken from reference TRBV7-3 and TRBJ2-1): GAGVSQTPSNKVTEKGKYVELRCDPISGHTALYWYRQSLGQGPEFLIYFQGTGAADDSGLPNDRFFAVRPEGSVSTLKIQRTERGDSAVYLCASGLAGGSDNEQFFGPGTRLTVL.

This chain joins TRBV4-3 and TRBJ2-7; 7 bases are a match to TRBD2. J was trimmed by 4 bases and V by 0 bases; bases with no gene match: 6. The germline gives CDR1 LGHNA, CDR2 YSLEER. The CDR3 is made up of 15 amino acids. The CDR3 sequence is CASSQELGGSYEQYF. CDR3 nucleotides: TGCGCCAGCAGCCAAGAATTGGGCGGGAGTTACGAGCAGTACTTC.

The V gene is TRBV4-1, the J gene TRBJ2-1; 9 nucleotides line up with TRBD2. After removal of 5 bases from V and 2 bases from J, the junction contained 10 bases not matched to a gene. The length of the CDR3 is 17 residues. CDR1 and CDR2 from the germline V gene are MGHRA and YSYEKL. The CDR3 sequence: CASSLAISGGTYNEQFF. The CDR3 DNA is TGCGCCAGCAGCTTAGCGATTAGCGGGGGCACCTACAATGAGCAGTTCTTC.

The chain has TRBV2 and TRBJ1-2, with a weak D call TRBD1 (5 bases). V was shortened by 7 bases and J by 5 bases, with 17 bases between the two germline ends. This CDR3 is built from 14 residues. CDR1 and CDR2 (germline): SNHLY, FYNNEI. The CDR3: CASKDRGFGYGYTF. CDR3 bases: TGTGCCAGCAAAGATAGGGGTTTTGGGTATGGCTACACCTTC.

V usage is TRBV2 and J usage is TRBJ1-1; no clear D. The germline gives CDR1 SNHLY, CDR2 FYNNEI. V shed 7 bases and J shed 10 bases, with 19 bases lying between them. This CDR3 is 13 amino acids long. This CDR3 reads CASNPEGGLAAFF. CDR3 DNA sequence: TGTGCCAGCAACCCGGAAGGAGGGCTCGCAGCTTTCTTT.

V usage is TRBV5-8 and J usage is TRBJ1-1, with D possibly being TRBD1 (6 bases). CDR1 is SGHTS, CDR2 YDEGEE, per germline. V was trimmed by 4 bases and J by 1 base, leaving 14 bases between them. This CDR3 is 15 amino acids long. The CDR3 is CASSGYTGRNTEAFF. The CDR3 DNA reads TGTGCCAGCAGCGGCTACACAGGGCGGAACACTGAAGCTTTCTTT.

The chain employs TRBV4-2 and TRBJ2-3; tentative D call: TRBD2 (5 bases). V lost 3 bases and J lost 0, with 7 bases in between. Germline CDR1 reads LGHNA; CDR2 reads YNFKEQ. The CDR3 has 14 amino acids. The CDR3, as DNA: TGTGCCAGCAGCCATAGCGTTAGCACAGATACGCAGTATTTT. This codes for CASSHSVSTDTQYF.

The chain is built from TRBV27 and TRBJ2-7; D perhaps matches TRBD1 (5 bases). The V gene's germline CDR1 is MNHEY and CDR2 SMNVEV (reference sequence). V lost 2 bases to trimming and J lost 7 bases, with 6 bases between them. The CDR3 loop spans 11 amino acids. The CDR3 loop reads CASSLGAEQYF. As DNA, the CDR3 is TGTGCCAGCAGTTTAGGGGCTGAGCAGTACTTC.

Comments on this clone: This sample also contains other DNA sequences that code for the same CDR3. CDR3 protein: CASSQGNYGYTF. CDR3 coding DNA: TGTGCCAGCTCCCAGGGTAACTATGGCTACACCTTC. V usage is TRBV6-1 and J usage is TRBJ1-2, with TRBD1 as a possible D gene (5 bases). CDR3 size: 12 residues. Deletions cut 8 bases from V and 1 base from J, with 8 bases between. CDR1 MNHNS and CDR2 SASEGT come from the germline V gene.

The chain combines TRBV6-5 with TRBJ2-1; no definite D call. The germline gives CDR1 MNHEY, CDR2 SVGAGI. V shed 6 bases and J shed 6 bases, with 12 bases lying between them. The CDR3 totals 13 residues. The DNA of the CDR3 is TGTGCCAGCAGCAGAAATCACGTCAATGAGCAGTTCTTC. Translated, it gives CASSRNHVNEQFF.

This chain uses TRBV19 with TRBJ1-5; no clear D. Trimming stripped 5 bases from V and 0 bases from J, with 14 bases between. The length of the CDR3 is 16 residues. Germline V lookup: CDR1 LNHDA, CDR2 SQIVND (reference sequence). DNA for the CDR3: TGTGCCAGTAGTCCCCGAGGAGCTGATAGCAATCAGCCCCAGCATTTT. Its protein product is CASSPRGADSNQPQHF.

The V gene is TRBV19, the J gene TRBJ1-5, with 12 bases matching TRBD1. The CDR3 contains 16 residues. V lost 5 bases to trimming and J lost 7 bases; unmatched junction nucleotides: 9. Per germline, CDR1 LNHDA and CDR2 SQIVND (reference sequence). The CDR3: CASSDGTGGVSQPQHF. The CDR3 bases are TGTGCCAGTAGTGATGGGACAGGGGGCGTAAGCCAGCCCCAGCATTTT.

The chain recombines TRBV28 with TRBJ2-1; TRBD2 matches 8 bases. This CDR3 is built from 15 residues. Germline-derived CDR1 and CDR2 are MDHEN and SYDVKM. The V and J ends lost 2 bases and 5 bases, in that order; junction bases with no gene match: 5. CDR3 nucleotide sequence: TGTGCCAGCAGTTTAGCCCAGACTAGCGACAATGAGCAGTTCTTC. Translated, it gives CASSLAQTSDNEQFF.

The V gene is TRBV29-1, the J gene TRBJ2-1, with unresolved D. CDR1 is SQVTM, CDR2 ANQGSEA, per germline. The V end was cut by 5 bases, the J end by 1 base, with 9 bases between. This CDR3 comprises 13 residues. CDR3 residues: CSVRSRSYNEQFF. The CDR3 DNA is TGCAGCGTTCGGAGTAGGTCCTACAATGAGCAGTTCTTC.

The chain is built from TRBV7-3 and TRBJ2-3; 11 nucleotides align to TRBD2. The CDR3 extends over 14 amino acids. Looked up from germline, CDR1 is SGHTA and CDR2 is FQGTGA. With V trimmed by 5 bases and J by 11 bases, 9 bases remained unmatched. CDR3 bases: TGTGCCAGCAGCCTTAGCGGGGGGGACTTCCGGCAGTATTTT. Translated, it gives CASSLSGGDFRQYF.

The chain recombines TRBV11-2 with TRBJ1-5; 7 bases fit TRBD1. The V gene end was trimmed by 3 bases and the J gene end by 2 bases; junction bases not matched to a gene: 4. The CDR3 runs 15 residues. Germline V lookup: CDR1 SGHAT, CDR2 FQNNGV. This chain's CDR3 is CASSLTGMGNQPQHF. CDR3 DNA: TGTGCCAGCAGCTTGACAGGGATGGGCAATCAGCCCCAGCATTTT.

The chain combines TRBV9 with TRBJ2-2; D perhaps matches TRBD2 (6 bases). The germline V and J ends were trimmed by 0 bases and 6 bases, with 12 bases remaining between them. Germline V gene data show CDR1 as SGDLS and CDR2 as YYNGEE. This CDR3 is 15 amino acids long. The CDR3 DNA reads as TGTGCCAGCAGCGTAGTGGGAGGCCCTCCCGGGGAGCTGTTTTTT. It encodes CASSVVGGPPGELFF.

The V and J genes are TRBV27 and TRBJ1-5; unclear D gene. Trimming stripped 5 bases from V and 6 bases from J, with 14 bases between. CDR1 and CDR2 from the germline V gene are MNHEY and SMNVEV (reference sequence). The CDR3 totals 14 residues. The CDR3 loop reads CASSLYSSGQPQHF. In nucleotides, the CDR3 is TGTGCCAGCAGTCTCTATTCATCCGGTCAGCCCCAGCATTTT.

The chain links TRBV4-1 to TRBJ2-7; 9 nucleotides match TRBD1. This CDR3 contains 16 residues. Unmatched junction bases numbered 7, after V lost 2 bases and J lost 2 bases. Germline V gene lookup returns CDR1 MGHRA and CDR2 YSYEKL. The CDR3 sequence: CASSQRRDRVTYEQYF. The CDR3 nucleotides read TGCGCCAGCAGCCAACGCCGGGACAGGGTTACCTACGAGCAGTACTTC.